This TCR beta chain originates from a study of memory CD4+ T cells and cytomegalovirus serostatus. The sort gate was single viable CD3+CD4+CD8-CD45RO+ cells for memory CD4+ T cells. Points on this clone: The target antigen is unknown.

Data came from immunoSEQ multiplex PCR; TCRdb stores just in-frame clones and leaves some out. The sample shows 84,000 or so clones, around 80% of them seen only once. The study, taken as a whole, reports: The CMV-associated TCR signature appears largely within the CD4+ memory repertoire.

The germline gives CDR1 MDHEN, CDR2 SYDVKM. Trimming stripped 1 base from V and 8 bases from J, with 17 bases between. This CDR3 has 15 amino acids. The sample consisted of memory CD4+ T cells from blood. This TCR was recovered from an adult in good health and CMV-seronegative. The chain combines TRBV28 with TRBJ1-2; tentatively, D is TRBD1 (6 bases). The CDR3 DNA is TGTGCCAGCAGTTTATATTCAGCAGGGGATTTCGGCTACACCTTC. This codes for CASSLYSAGDFGYTF.